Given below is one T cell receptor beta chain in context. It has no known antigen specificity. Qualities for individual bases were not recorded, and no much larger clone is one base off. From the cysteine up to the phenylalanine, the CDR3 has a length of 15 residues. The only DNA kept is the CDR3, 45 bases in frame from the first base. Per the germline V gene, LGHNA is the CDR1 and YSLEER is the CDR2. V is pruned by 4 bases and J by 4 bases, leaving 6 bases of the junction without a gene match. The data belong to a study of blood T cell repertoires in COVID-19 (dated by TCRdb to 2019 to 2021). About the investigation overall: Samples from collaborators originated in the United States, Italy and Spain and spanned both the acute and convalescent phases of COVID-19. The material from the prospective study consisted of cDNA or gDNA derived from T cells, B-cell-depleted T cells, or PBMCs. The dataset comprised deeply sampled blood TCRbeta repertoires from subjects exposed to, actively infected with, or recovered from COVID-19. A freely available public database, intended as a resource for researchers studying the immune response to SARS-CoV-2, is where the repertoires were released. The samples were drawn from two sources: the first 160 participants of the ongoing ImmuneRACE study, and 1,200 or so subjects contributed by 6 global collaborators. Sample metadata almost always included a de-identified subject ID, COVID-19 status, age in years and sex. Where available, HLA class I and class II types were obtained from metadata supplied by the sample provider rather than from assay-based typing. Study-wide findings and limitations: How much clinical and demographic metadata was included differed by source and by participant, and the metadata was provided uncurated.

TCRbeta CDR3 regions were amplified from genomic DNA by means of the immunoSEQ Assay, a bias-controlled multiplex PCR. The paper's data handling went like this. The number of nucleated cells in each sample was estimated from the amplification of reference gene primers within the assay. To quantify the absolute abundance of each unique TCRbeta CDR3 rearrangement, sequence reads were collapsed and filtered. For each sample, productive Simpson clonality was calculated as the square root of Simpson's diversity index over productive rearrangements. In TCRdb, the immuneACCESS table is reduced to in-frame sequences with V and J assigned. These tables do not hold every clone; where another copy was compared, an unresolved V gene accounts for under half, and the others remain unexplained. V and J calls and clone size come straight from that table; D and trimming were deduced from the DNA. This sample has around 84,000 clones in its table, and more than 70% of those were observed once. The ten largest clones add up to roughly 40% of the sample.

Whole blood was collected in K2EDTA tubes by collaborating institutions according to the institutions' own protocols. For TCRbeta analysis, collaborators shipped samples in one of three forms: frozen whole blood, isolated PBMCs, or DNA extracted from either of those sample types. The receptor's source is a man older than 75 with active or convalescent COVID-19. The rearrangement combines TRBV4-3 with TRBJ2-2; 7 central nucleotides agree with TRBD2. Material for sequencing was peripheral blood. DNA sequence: TGCGCCAGCAGCCTCACGGGACTACTCACCGGGGAGCTGTTTTTT. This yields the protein CASSLTGLLTGELFF.